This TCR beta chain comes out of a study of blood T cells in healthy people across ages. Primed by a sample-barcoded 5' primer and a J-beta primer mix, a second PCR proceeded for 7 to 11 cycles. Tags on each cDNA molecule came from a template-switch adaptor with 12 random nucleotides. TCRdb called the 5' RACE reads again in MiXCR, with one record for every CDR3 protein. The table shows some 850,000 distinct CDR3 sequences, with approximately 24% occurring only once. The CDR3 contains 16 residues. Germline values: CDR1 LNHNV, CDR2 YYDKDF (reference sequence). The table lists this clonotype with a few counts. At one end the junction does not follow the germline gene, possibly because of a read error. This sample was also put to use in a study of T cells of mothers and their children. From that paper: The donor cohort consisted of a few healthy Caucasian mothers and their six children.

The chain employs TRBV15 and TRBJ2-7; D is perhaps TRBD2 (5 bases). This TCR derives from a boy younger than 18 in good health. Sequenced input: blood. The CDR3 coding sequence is TGCGCCACCAGCAGAGACCCCCGGACTTACTCCTACAAGCAGTACTTC. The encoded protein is CATSRDPRTYSYKQYF.